One T cell receptor (beta chain) is described in this entry. The antigen is undetermined. This entry is derived from a study of Graves' ophthalmopathy and Graves' hyperthyroidism. Findings and caveats of the study: Blood also contained most of the expanded thyroid clonotypes above 0.001 frequency. With 70.59% sensitivity and approximately 73% specificity, the model predicted ophthalmopathy progression.

Enrollment excluded any patients with other autoimmune diseases, uncontrolled infections, pregnancy or lactation. The CDR3 spans 14 residues. The V gene end was trimmed by 5 bases and the J gene end by 1 base; junction bases not matched to a gene: 3. CDR1 is DFQATT, CDR2 SNEGSKA, per germline (reference sequence). From RNA, the CDR3 regions of TCR beta chains were amplified and sequenced. The first-round RT-PCR employed HTBI primers together with the Qiagen OneStep RT-PCR kit. A multiplex PCR was then performed as the second round. Each CDR3 protein is one row after TCRdb ran MiXCR on the multiplex PCR reads. This sample carries approximately 640,000 distinct CDR3 sequences, about 40% of them seen once, and the ten largest clones take more than 3%.

Sample: peripheral blood. This sequence was found in an adult man with Graves' ophthalmopathy. J is TRBJ2-5 and V is TRBV20-1; 11 bases match TRBD2. Written as DNA, the CDR3 is TGCAGTGCTTCACTAGCGGGGGTCCAAGAGACCCAGTACTTC. It codes for CSASLAGVQETQYF.